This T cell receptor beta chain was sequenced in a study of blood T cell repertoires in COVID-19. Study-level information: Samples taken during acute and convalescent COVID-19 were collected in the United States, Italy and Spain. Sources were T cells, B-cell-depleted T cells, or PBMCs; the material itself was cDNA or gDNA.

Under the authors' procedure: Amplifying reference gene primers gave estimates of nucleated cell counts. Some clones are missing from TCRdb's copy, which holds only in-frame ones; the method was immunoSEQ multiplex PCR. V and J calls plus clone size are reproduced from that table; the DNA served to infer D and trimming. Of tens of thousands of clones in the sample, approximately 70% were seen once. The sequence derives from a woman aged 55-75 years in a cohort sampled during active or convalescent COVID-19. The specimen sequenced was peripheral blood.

This CDR3 is CASSTRTGEKQETQYF. CDR3 sequence (DNA): TGTGCCAGCAGTACAAGGACAGGGGAAAAACAAGAGACCCAGTACTTC. The chain carries TRBV27 and TRBJ2-5; 9 positions match TRBD1. The V gene end was trimmed by 5 bases and the J gene end by 2 bases; junction bases not matched to a gene: 9. This CDR3 is built from 16 residues. Per germline, CDR1 MNHEY and CDR2 SMNVEV (reference sequence).